Given below is one TCR beta chain in context. The antigen is not known. Using immunoSEQ multiplex PCR, the repertoire was profiled, and TCRdb retains in-frame clones only, with some absent. Of tens of thousands of clones listed, approximately 90% are singletons. This sample is part of a study of OX40 agonist ivuxolimab in advanced cancers. The study, taken as a whole, reports: Patients with a partial response at 0.1-3.0 mg/kg had among the lowest clonal expansion. In a subset of nonresponders, normalized T-cell clonal expansion was also low.

CDR1 and CDR2 from the germline V gene are SGDLS and YYNGEE. Trimming stripped 1 base from V and 5 bases from J, with 9 bases between. The CDR3 spans 13 residues. This clonotype was sampled from an adult with an advanced solid tumor such as melanoma, head and neck, liver or kidney cancer. The source material was CD4+ or CD8+ T cells sorted from blood, sampled in a trial of the OX40 agonist ivuxolimab. The chain joins TRBV9 to TRBJ2-5; D possibly uses TRBD1 or TRBD2 (5 bases each). The CDR3 DNA is TGTGCCAGCAGCGTATGGGGCGGGGAGACCCAGTACTTC. This translates into CASSVWGGETQYF.